Described below is a single TCR beta chain sequence and its context. These data originate in a study of blood T cell repertoires in COVID-19. Study-wide background: T cells, B-cell-depleted T cells, or PBMCs provided the cDNA or gDNA that served as material.

Per the germline V gene, CDR1 is SGHRS and CDR2 is YFSETQ. With V trimmed by 1 base and J by 2 bases, 8 bases remained unmatched. CDR3 length: 17 amino acids. Measured with immunoSEQ multiplex PCR; TCRdb has only the in-frame clones, and not every one. The data show under 300,000 clones, roughly 84% seen once. Sequenced: peripheral blood. The source of this sequence is a middle-aged woman who had recovered from COVID-19. The V gene is TRBV5-1, the J gene TRBJ1-3; TRBD1 aligns across 8 bases. The CDR3 loop is CASSLRSAGGAGNTIYF. CDR3 nucleotide sequence: TGCGCCAGCAGCTTGCGGTCGGCAGGGGGCGCTGGAAACACCATATATTTT.